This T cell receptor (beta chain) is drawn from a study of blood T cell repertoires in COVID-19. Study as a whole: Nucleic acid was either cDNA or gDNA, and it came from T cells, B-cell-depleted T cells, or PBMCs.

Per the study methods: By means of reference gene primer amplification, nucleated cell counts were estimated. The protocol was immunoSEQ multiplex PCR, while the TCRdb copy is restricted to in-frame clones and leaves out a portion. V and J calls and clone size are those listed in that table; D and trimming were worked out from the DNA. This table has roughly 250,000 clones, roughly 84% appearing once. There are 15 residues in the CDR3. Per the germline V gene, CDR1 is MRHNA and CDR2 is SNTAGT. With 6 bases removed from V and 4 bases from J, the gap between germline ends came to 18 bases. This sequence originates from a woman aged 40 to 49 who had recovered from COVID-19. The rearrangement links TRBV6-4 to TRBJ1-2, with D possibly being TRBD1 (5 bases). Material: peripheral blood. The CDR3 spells CASRETPGGGYGYTF. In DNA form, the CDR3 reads TGTGCCAGCAGGGAGACCCCCGGCGGGGGCTATGGCTACACCTTC.